This T cell receptor (beta chain) was identified in a study of blood T cells in healthy people across ages. Whole-study context: The capture of about one barcoded beta molecule per two T cells was achieved by template switching.

Overall study results and limits: Getting older went along with TCR beta diversity per million T cells dropping roughly linearly. Strong correlation linked observed beta diversity and percent naive T cells.

Of note for this clonotype: Antigen unknown.

A J-beta primer mix and a sample-barcoded 5' primer were used in a second PCR of roughly 7 to 12 cycles. Every individual sample yielded 2.5 million or more paired-end reads (each containing CDR3). A single record per CDR3 protein comes from TCRdb applying MiXCR to the 5' RACE reads. Of about 1.1 million distinct CDR3 sequences listed, 35% to 40% are singletons. CDR3 size: 14 residues. Germline V gene sequence: CDR1 DFQATT, CDR2 SNEGSKA (reference sequence). Input material: blood. V and J are TRBV20-1 and TRBJ2-7; 8 bases agree with TRBD2. The J call is in doubt because the DNA end fits TRBJ2-5 better. The TCR was taken from a man aged 18-30 years in good health. CDR3 nucleotide sequence: TGCAGTGCTAGAGATGGGCGGGGGGTAGAGACCCAGTACTTC. This sequence encodes CSARDGRGVETQYF.